This T cell receptor (beta chain) emerged from a study of a mutant IDH1 vaccine in newly diagnosed glioma. In the study overall: Earlier care involved radiotherapy, temozolomide, or both, and the majority received both.

Time point specified: week 5, during vaccination. Vaccination comprised doses that each held 300 ug of mutant IDH1 20-mer peptide, plus topical imiquimod. New IDH1-mutant, ATRX-lost WHO grade 3 or 4 astrocytomas occurred in donors. Looked up from germline, CDR1 is KGHSH and CDR2 is LQKENI. V lost 5 bases and J lost 2, with 3 bases in between. CDR3 size: 11 residues. This clone has only one observation. Its specificity is unknown. Using immunoSEQ multiplex PCR, the repertoire was profiled, and TCRdb retains in-frame clones only, with some absent. The sample records about 26,000 clones, roughly 80% being singletons.

The chain joins TRBV18 to TRBJ2-5; D gene unclear. The source material was PBMCs, sampled from a glioma patient whose treatment included an IDH1 peptide vaccine. The clonotype was recovered from a man in his forties with glioma. Some clones in this sample may be carry-over from other donors' samples. In DNA, the CDR3 is TGTGCCAGCTCATTGCAAGAGACCCAGTACTTC. It encodes CASSLQETQYF.